These 27 T cell receptor beta chains originate from one sample sequenced in a study of cytomegalovirus exposure and HLA in healthy donors. The PCR made use of 60 Vbeta and 13 Jbeta primers. Generated by immunoSEQ multiplex PCR, the TCRdb table keeps only in-frame clones and is missing some. The sample consists of approximately 190,000 clones, around 83% of them appearing once. The sample comprised PBMCs. Source of these receptors: a man aged 40-49 years in good health and CMV-seropositive.

This chain connects TRBV5-1 to TRBJ1-1, with 9 bases fitting TRBD1. This CDR3 has 15 amino acids. V dropped 4 bases and J dropped 5; count of bases not matched to a gene: 9. Germline lookup yields CDR1 SGHRS and CDR2 YFSETQ. CDR3: CASSQPGTGRTEAFF. The DNA for the CDR3 is TGCGCCAGCAGCCAACCCGGGACAGGGAGGACTGAAGCTTTCTTT.

This chain joins TRBV18 and TRBJ1-4; D is uncertain. Germline V gene data show CDR1 as KGHSH and CDR2 as LQKENI. The CDR3 sequence is 17 residues long. V was cut by 3 bases and J by 2 bases, with 16 bases left in between. CDR3 residues: CASSPGAGFATNEKLFF. For the CDR3, the DNA is TGTGCCAGCTCACCCGGTGCGGGGTTTGCGACTAATGAAAAACTGTTTTTT.

This clone has only a few counts. V gene TRBV30 combines with J gene TRBJ2-7; 7 positions match TRBD2. Germline CDR1 GTSNPN, CDR2 SVGIG (reference sequence). V was pared by 0 bases and J by 2 bases, with 1 base of the junction left unmatched. The CDR3 covers 13 residues. The CDR3 region is CAWSVGLAYEQYF. In nucleotides, the CDR3 is TGTGCCTGGAGTGTAGGACTAGCCTACGAGCAGTACTTC.

The chain is built from TRBV15 and TRBJ1-4, with TRBD1 as a possible D gene (5 bases). Trimming pared 0 bases from V and 5 bases from J, leaving 13 bases between. Germline loops: CDR1 LNHNV, CDR2 YYDKDF (reference sequence). This CDR3 is built from 16 residues. Here the CDR3 DNA reads TGTGCCACCAGCAGAGATCGGCGACAGAGGAATGAAAAACTGTTTTTT. Translation: CATSRDRRQRNEKLFF. Variable domain in full (rest from reference TRBV15 and TRBJ1-4): DAMVIQNPRYQVTQFGKPVTLSCSQTLNHNVMYWYQQKSSQAPKLLFHYYDKDFNNEADTPDNFQSRRPNTSFCFLDIRSPGLGDTAMYLCATSRDRRQRNEKLFFGSGTQLSVL.

The rearrangement uses TRBV27 and TRBJ2-1; possible D gene TRBD1, 6 bases. CDR1 and CDR2 from the germline V gene are MNHEY and SMNVEV (reference sequence). Trimming removed 5 bases from V and 8 bases from J, with 25 bases in between. This CDR3 is 17 amino acids long. The CDR3 reads CASSPPTRARGSDEQFF. The CDR3 bases are TGTGCCAGCAGTCCCCCTACCCGTGCCAGGGGAAGCGATGAGCAGTTCTTC.

This clone has just one count. This rearrangement joins TRBV27 to TRBJ2-7; D may be TRBD2 (6 bases). Germline V lookup: CDR1 MNHEY, CDR2 SMNVEV (reference sequence). The CDR3 loop spans 15 amino acids. V lost 4 bases and J lost 5, with 18 bases in between. CDR3 residues: CASSSPGRTIHEQYF. CDR3 DNA sequence: TGTGCCAGCAGTTCCCCAGGGAGGACCATCCACGAGCAGTACTTC.

V gene TRBV6-4 combines with J gene TRBJ1-1; 8 bases line up with TRBD1. CDR3 length: 17 amino acids. V lost 9 bases and J lost 1; bases outside the gene matches: 16. Germline assignment: CDR1 MRHNA and CDR2 SNTAGT. CDR3 region: CARYDRGNCASNTEAFF. As DNA, the CDR3 is TGTGCCAGGTACGACAGGGGCAACTGCGCATCGAACACTGAAGCTTTCTTT.

The V call is TRBV30, the J call TRBJ1-1, with no clear D. The germline V gene encodes CDR1 GTSNPN and CDR2 SVGIG (reference sequence). There are 12 residues in the CDR3. Trimming cost V 0 bases and J 9 bases, with 11 bases left between them. CDR3 DNA: TGTGCCTGGAGTGTTACTCGGGATAAAGCTTTCTTT. Amino acid sequence: CAWSVTRDKAFF.

The chain is built from TRBV25-1 and TRBJ1-4, with 9 positions matching TRBD1. The CDR3 covers 16 residues. Unmatched junction bases numbered 10, after V lost 6 bases and J lost 5 bases. Germline V CDR1 and CDR2: MGHDK, SYGVNS. This CDR3 reads CASSLRPTGGNEKLFF. The DNA of the CDR3 is TGTGCCAGCAGCCTCCGCCCGACAGGGGGGAATGAAAAACTGTTTTTT.

V is TRBV18 and J is TRBJ1-1; no clear D. The germline V and J ends were trimmed by 3 bases and 1 base, with 12 bases remaining between them. Germline V gives CDR1 KGHSH, CDR2 LQKENI. The CDR3 totals 15 residues. The CDR3 DNA sequence: TGTGCCAGCTCACCTCTTCGCTCCGGGAACACTGAAGCTTTCTTT. Amino acid sequence: CASSPLRSGNTEAFF.

A note on this clone: Other DNA variants within this sample encode the same CDR3. J is TRBJ2-3 and V is TRBV5-1; 8 positions agree with TRBD1. V dropped 4 bases and J dropped 1; count of bases not matched to a gene: 2. Germline V gene sequence: CDR1 SGHRS, CDR2 YFSETQ. The CDR3 spans 14 residues. The CDR3 DNA reads TGCGCCAGCAGCGGGACAGGAGGCACAGATACGCAGTATTTT. Its translation is CASSGTGGTDTQYF.

The chain employs TRBV29-1 and TRBJ2-5, with a weak D call TRBD2 (5 bases). Trimming stripped 4 bases from V and 1 base from J, with 13 bases between. The CDR3 has 14 amino acids. Per the germline V gene, CDR1 is SQVTM and CDR2 is ANQGSEA. CDR3 region: CSVGRPGLQETQYF. The CDR3 DNA reads TGCAGCGTTGGGCGACCCGGACTCCAAGAGACCCAGTACTTC.

The J gene is TRBJ2-3, the V gene TRBV7-3; 9 bases line up with TRBD2. The CDR3 runs to 16 residues. The V and J ends lost 5 bases and 5 bases, in that order; junction bases with no gene match: 11. CDR1 SGHTA and CDR2 FQGTGA come from the germline V gene. CDR3 sequence: CASSPLAGGSRDTQYF. CDR3 DNA: TGTGCCAGCAGCCCGCTCGCGGGAGGGTCGAGAGATACGCAGTATTTT.

The J gene is TRBJ2-1, the V gene TRBV29-1, with 11 bases identical to TRBD2. The ends lost 4 bases at V and 7 bases at J; junction bases unmatched: 3. Germline loops: CDR1 SQVTM, CDR2 ANQGSEA. The CDR3 is 13 amino acids. CDR3 sequence (DNA): TGCAGCGTTGTTGGGACTAGCGGAAATGAGCAGTTCTTC. This encodes CSVVGTSGNEQFF.

J is TRBJ2-5 and V is TRBV5-1; TRBD1 might be the D (6 bases). The DNA end favors TRBJ2-7, so the J call may be wrong. Germline V gene sequence: CDR1 SGHRS, CDR2 YFSETQ. The CDR3 length is 14 residues. The CDR3 spells CASSFQGSGNEQYF. The CDR3 DNA reads TGCGCCAGCAGCTTCCAGGGGTCTGGCAACGAGCAGTACTTC.

The chain is built from TRBV6-5 and TRBJ1-4, with 9 positions matching TRBD1. V shed 5 bases and J 10 bases; nucleotides not matched to a gene: 5. Germline V CDR1 and CDR2: MNHEY, SVGAGI. This CDR3 comprises 13 residues. The CDR3 DNA follows: TGTGCCAGCAGTAACGACAGGGGGGGAAAACTGTTTTTT. It yields the protein CASSNDRGGKLFF.

CDR3 residues: CASNTRTSGSYEQYF. Written as DNA, the CDR3 is TGCGCCAGCAACACCCGGACTAGCGGGAGCTACGAGCAGTACTTC. The chain employs TRBV5-1 and TRBJ2-7, with 13 bases that match TRBD2. The J segment lost 3 bases and the V segment lost 6 bases, leaving 6 bases of the junction unmatched. Germline-derived CDR1 and CDR2 are SGHRS and YFSETQ. This CDR3 region has 15 residues.

In its sample, this clone was seen once. The CDR3 reads CASSPLAGATNEKLFF. The CDR3 region has the DNA TGTGCCAGCTCACCACTAGCAGGGGCAACTAATGAAAAACTGTTTTTT. V and J are TRBV18 and TRBJ1-4, with D perhaps TRBD1 (6 bases). The CDR3 covers 16 residues. Germline V CDR1 and CDR2: KGHSH, LQKENI. V was shortened by 1 base and J by 0 bases, with 9 bases between the two germline ends. Using reference TRBV18 and TRBJ1-4 for the parts outside the CDR3, the full variable domain is NAGVMQNPRHLVRRRGQEARLRCSPMKGHSHVYWYRQLPEEGLKFMVYLQKENIIDESGMPKERFSAEFPKEGPSILRIQQVVRGDSAAYFCASSPLAGATNEKLFFGSGTQLSVL.

The rearrangement uses TRBV29-1 and TRBJ1-2; 7 nucleotides match TRBD1. Germline CDR1 is SQVTM and CDR2 is ANQGSEA. V trimming: 4 bases; J trimming: 0 bases; junction bases outside the gene matches: 20. This CDR3 spans 19 amino acids. In nucleotides, the CDR3 is TGCAGCGTTGTCGGACCGAGTGTGAGTTGGGACAGTTCTAACTATGGCTACACCTTC. Translated: CSVVGPSVSWDSSNYGYTF.

V gene TRBV7-6 combines with J gene TRBJ1-1; possibly TRBD1 for D (5 bases). V lost 3 bases to trimming and J lost 1 base, with 9 bases between them. Germline CDR1 reads SGHVS; CDR2 reads FNYEAQ. This CDR3 is built from 14 residues. The CDR3 loop reads CASSLQGANTEAFF. CDR3 coding DNA: TGTGCCAGCAGCTTGCAAGGGGCGAACACTGAAGCTTTCTTT.

This clone appeared once. This chain joins TRBV5-4 and TRBJ2-3, with D possibly being TRBD2 (6 bases). The CDR3 runs to 16 residues. CDR1 and CDR2 (germline): SGHNT, YYREEE (reference sequence). Trimming removed 0 bases from V and 3 bases from J, with 14 bases in between. CDR3 sequence reads: CASSLGRGGRTDTQYF. For the CDR3, the DNA is TGTGCCAGCAGCTTGGGGCGGGGAGGACGAACAGATACGCAGTATTTT.

V and J are TRBV6-1 and TRBJ2-7; TRBD1 matches at 8 bases. The CDR3 has 13 residues. V was pared by 3 bases and J by 5 bases, with 3 bases of the junction left unmatched. The V gene's germline CDR1 is MNHNS and CDR2 SASEGT. CDR3 protein: CASSERQGNEQYF. The CDR3 region has the DNA TGTGCCAGCAGTGAGCGACAGGGGAACGAGCAGTACTTC.

The DNA for the CDR3 is TGTGCCAGCAGTTTTGCAGGGAACTACGAGCAGTACTTC. Amino acids: CASSFAGNYEQYF. The J gene is TRBJ2-7, the V gene TRBV28; D possibly corresponds to TRBD1 (5 bases). Germline V gene data show CDR1 as MDHEN and CDR2 as SYDVKM. Between the trimmed V and J ends, which lost 3 bases and 3 bases, there was a span of 9 bases. This CDR3 has 13 amino acids.

This clone was picked up one time. The V call is TRBV29-1, the J call TRBJ2-7; 10 bases line up with TRBD2. The CDR3 is 14 amino acids. The V gene end was trimmed by 4 bases and the J gene end by 4 bases; junction bases not matched to a gene: 7. Germline CDR1 SQVTM, CDR2 ANQGSEA. The CDR3 region is CSVATSGPAYEQYF. CDR3 DNA: TGCAGCGTTGCGACTAGCGGGCCGGCTTACGAGCAGTACTTC.

This chain connects TRBV18 to TRBJ2-1, with 9 bases aligning to TRBD1. Germline CDR1 and CDR2: KGHSH and LQKENI. V lost 4 bases and J lost 7; bases outside the gene matches: 14. The CDR3 sequence is 17 residues long. CDR3 in DNA: TGTGCCAGCTCACGTGATCTCGGGACAGGGATGGGAAATGAGCAGTTCTTC. This codes for CASSRDLGTGMGNEQFF.

The chain links TRBV5-4 to TRBJ2-1; 8 bases map to TRBD2. This CDR3 has 11 amino acids. Losses at the gene ends were 9 bases for V and 7 bases for J; bases not matched to a gene: 3. Germline CDR1 reads SGHNT; CDR2 reads YYREEE (reference sequence). The CDR3 loop reads CATGRGNEQFF. DNA for the CDR3: TGTGCCACCGGGAGGGGGAATGAGCAGTTCTTC.

This sequence joins TRBV5-1 and TRBJ1-3, with D possibly matching TRBD1 (6 bases). V lost 4 bases, J lost 3 bases, and 11 bases lay in between. The CDR3 covers 14 residues. CDR1 is SGHRS and CDR2 is YFSETQ in the germline V gene. The CDR3 loop reads CASSAGAIGNTIYF. In nucleotides, the CDR3 is TGCGCCAGCAGCGCAGGGGCCATTGGAAACACCATATATTTT.